These 32 T cell receptor beta chains were sequenced from one sample in a study of shared clonotypes between healthy human individuals (TCRdb year 2020). Receptor libraries were prepared by the immunoSEQ multiplex PCR assay. The source is immuneACCESS, and TCRdb retained only in-frame sequences with V and J called. Part of the clones is not carried over; for the studies checked, unresolved V genes explain less than half of this, and the remainder is unexplained. The sample yields about 690,000 clones; around 91% were counted once. The ten largest clones represent approximately 35% of the sample. Sequencing was carried out using memory CD8+ T cells from PBMCs. The cell subset or site label on this specimen signifies: CD45RO+ cells pooled with CCR7-negative TemRA cells. These receptors all stem from a man younger than 30 in good health. Some clones in this sample may be carry-over from other donors' samples.

This clone has just a few counts. The rearrangement joins TRBV6-6 to TRBJ1-1; D not certain. V was pared by 4 bases and J by 3 bases, with 3 bases between. CDR3 size: 11 residues. CDR1 MNHNY and CDR2 SVGAGI come from the germline V gene (reference sequence). The CDR3: CASSSDTEAFF. The CDR3 nucleotides read TGTGCCAGCAGTTCTGACACTGAAGCTTTCTTT.

The chain couples TRBV4-1 to TRBJ2-2; D unclear. This CDR3 has 13 amino acids. The ends were cut back, 0 bases at V and 7 bases at J, with 6 bases in the middle. Germline values: CDR1 MGHRA, CDR2 YSYEKL. DNA of the CDR3: TGCGCCAGCAGCCAAGATCGGAGCGGGGAGCTGTTTTTT. It translates to CASSQDRSGELFF.

The gene calls are TRBV10-1 and TRBJ1-5, with D unclear. V lost 6 bases, J lost 4 bases, and 7 bases lay in between. Germline V CDR1 and CDR2: WNHNN, SYGVQD (reference sequence). The CDR3 has 12 amino acids. CDR3 sequence: CASSNGNQPQHF. The CDR3 nucleotides read TGCGCCAGCAGCAACGGGAATCAGCCCCAGCATTTT.

The V and J genes are TRBV29-1 and TRBJ2-7; D gene unclear. V lost 1 base and J 2 bases, leaving 12 bases between the germline ends. CDR1 and CDR2 from the germline V gene are SQVTM and ANQGSEA. The CDR3 is made up of 14 amino acids. The CDR3 loop is CSVEVLEPTYEQYF. In DNA, the CDR3 is TGCAGCGTTGAAGTGTTGGAACCCACCTACGAGCAGTACTTC.

As concerns this clone: This clone may be a read error of a much larger clone one base away. This chain links TRBV6-5 with TRBJ2-3; 12 positions agree with TRBD1. CDR1 and CDR2 from the germline V gene are MNHEY and SVGAGI. The CDR3 has 14 residues. V dropped 5 bases and J dropped 4; count of bases not matched to a gene: 1. CDR3 protein: CASSGTGGADTQYF. The CDR3 nucleotides read TGTGCCAGCAGTGGGACAGGGGGCGCAGATACGCAGTATTTT.

The V and J genes are TRBV27 and TRBJ2-7; 14 bases fit TRBD2. Germline trimming cut 5 bases from V and 5 bases from J; bases unmatched to any gene: 5. This CDR3 is 15 amino acids long. The germline CDR1 and CDR2 sequences are MNHEY and SMNVEV (reference sequence). The CDR3 loop is CASSPGTSGRNEQYF. CDR3 nucleotide sequence: TGTGCCAGCAGTCCCGGGACTAGCGGGAGAAACGAGCAGTACTTC.

The rearrangement joins TRBV15 to TRBJ1-1; 8 bases are a match to TRBD1. The CDR3 covers 16 residues. Germline CDR1 LNHNV, CDR2 YYDKDF (reference sequence). V was pared by 1 base and J by 5 bases, with 9 bases of the junction left unmatched. This chain's CDR3 is CATSRGTGRFLTEAFF. In DNA form, the CDR3 reads TGTGCCACCAGCAGAGGGACAGGGCGATTCCTGACTGAAGCTTTCTTT.

The chain couples TRBV27 to TRBJ1-1, with D unresolved. The germline gives CDR1 MNHEY, CDR2 SMNVEV (reference sequence). This CDR3 has 13 amino acids. V lost 1 base to trimming and J lost 7 bases, with 10 bases between them. The CDR3 here is CASSLLGSGEAFF. Here the CDR3 DNA reads TGTGCCAGCAGTTTATTGGGGTCTGGTGAAGCTTTCTTT.

The genes are TRBV28 and TRBJ2-2; perhaps TRBD2 as D (6 bases). Trimming left V 6 bases short and J 3 bases short, with 17 bases between. Germline V CDR1 and CDR2: MDHEN, SYDVKM. The CDR3 totals 16 residues. CDR3: CASRSSDHGYTGELFF. The CDR3 DNA reads TGTGCCAGCAGGTCTAGCGATCACGGGTACACCGGGGAGCTGTTTTTT.

As concerns this clone: Other DNA sequences within the sample encode an identical CDR3. The chain carries TRBV7-9 and TRBJ2-2; 11 positions agree with TRBD2. Germline CDR1 reads SEHNR; CDR2 reads FQNEAQ (reference sequence). V lost 5 bases and J lost 1; bases outside the gene matches: 3. The CDR3 extends over 16 amino acids. CDR3 sequence reads: CASSPGLAGNTGELFF. In DNA, the CDR3 is TGTGCCAGCAGCCCCGGACTAGCGGGGAACACCGGGGAGCTGTTTTTT.

The gene calls are TRBV4-1 and TRBJ1-1, with D tentatively TRBD1 (5 bases). The CDR3 runs to 15 residues. CDR1 MGHRA and CDR2 YSYEKL come from the germline V gene. Trimming stripped 1 base from V and 7 bases from J, with 16 bases between. The DNA for the CDR3 is TGCGCCAGCAGCCAAGCGTGGACTAGACAGAGTGAAGCTTTCTTT. This sequence encodes CASSQAWTRQSEAFF.

The V and J genes are TRBV7-3 and TRBJ2-1; D is unresolved. CDR3 size: 12 residues. Trimming removed 7 bases at V and 9 bases at J, with 13 bases between. Germline CDR1 and CDR2: SGHTA and FQGTGA. The CDR3 is CASTSKISEQFF. DNA of the CDR3: TGTGCCAGCACATCAAAAATAAGTGAGCAGTTCTTC.

This clone was found once. The rearrangement links TRBV27 to TRBJ2-5; weak D call: TRBD1 (6 bases). The V gene lost 0 bases and the J gene lost 5 bases, with 19 bases spanning the gap. Germline V gives CDR1 MNHEY, CDR2 SMNVEV (reference sequence). The CDR3 contains 17 residues. The CDR3 loop reads CASSLSIRTAQGETQYF. The DNA for the CDR3 is TGTGCCAGCAGTTTATCCATCAGGACAGCTCAGGGGGAGACCCAGTACTTC.

The chain combines TRBV30 with TRBJ1-2, with 7 bases fitting TRBD1. This CDR3 has 15 residues. With 4 bases clipped from V and 0 bases from J, the junction kept 8 bases outside the gene matches. CDR1 and CDR2 (germline): GTSNPN, SVGIG (reference sequence). CDR3: CAWKPGQTTNYGYTF. The CDR3 nucleotides are TGTGCCTGGAAACCGGGACAGACTACTAACTATGGCTACACCTTC.

The gene calls are TRBV5-1 and TRBJ2-7, with 8 bases that match TRBD1. The trim removed 0 bases at V and 3 bases at J, leaving 5 bases unmatched. The CDR3 spans 15 residues. CDR1 is SGHRS, CDR2 YFSETQ, per germline. CDR3 nucleotides: TGCGCCAGCAGCTTGGTGCGGACAGGGATCTACGAGCAGTACTTC. Its protein is CASSLVRTGIYEQYF.

This clone was counted a single time. The V and J genes are TRBV7-8 and TRBJ2-7, with 9 bases matching TRBD1. J gave up 3 bases and V 8 bases, and 2 bases lay outside the gene matches. The germline gives CDR1 SGHVS, CDR2 FQNEAQ. The CDR3 runs 12 residues. The CDR3 DNA is TGTGCCAGCCGGGACAGGGACTACGAGCAGTACTTC. Translation gives CASRDRDYEQYF.

The table lists this clone with a count of one. The V gene is TRBV11-3, the J gene TRBJ2-3; D is perhaps TRBD2 (5 bases). In germline, CDR1 is SGHNT, CDR2 YENEEA. This CDR3 contains 14 residues. Deletions cut 5 bases from V and 0 bases from J, with 9 bases between. The chain's CDR3 is CASSTRESTDTQYF. The CDR3 nucleotides read TGTGCCAGCAGCACGAGGGAAAGCACAGATACGCAGTATTTT.

The chain links TRBV28 to TRBJ2-5; 9 bases map to TRBD2. The ends lost 5 bases at V and 4 bases at J; junction bases unmatched: 14. Germline CDR1 is MDHEN and CDR2 is SYDVKM. This CDR3 has 17 residues. The CDR3 nucleotides read TGTGCCAGCAGTCGAAGCGCCATAGCGGGAGTGGGAGAGACCCAGTACTTC. Protein sequence: CASSRSAIAGVGETQYF.

The rearrangement links TRBV28 to TRBJ2-7; 8 bases match TRBD2. Trimming took 5 bases from V and 4 from J; bases not matched to a gene: 22. Germline V gene sequence: CDR1 MDHEN, CDR2 SYDVKM. This CDR3 has 19 amino acids. The CDR3 here is CASSLRYPTPGGQRYEQYF. The CDR3 DNA sequence: TGTGCCAGCAGTCTACGATATCCGACTCCGGGGGGGCAACGATACGAGCAGTACTTC.

The chain has TRBV2 and TRBJ1-2; 9 nucleotides match TRBD1. CDR1 and CDR2 (germline): SNHLY, FYNNEI. Germline trimming cut 10 bases from V and 3 bases from J; bases unmatched to any gene: 18. The CDR3 covers 17 residues. CDR3 loop: CATPSGQGRRWDYGYTF. CDR3 in DNA: TGTGCCACCCCCAGTGGACAGGGGAGGCGATGGGACTATGGCTACACCTTC.

CDR3 region: CSVPGRGLADYNEQFF. The CDR3 DNA is TGCAGCGTCCCGGGGCGGGGACTAGCGGATTACAATGAGCAGTTCTTC. This chain links TRBV29-1 with TRBJ2-1; 11 bases agree with TRBD2. This CDR3 region has 16 residues. With V trimmed by 6 bases and J by 4 bases, 11 bases remained unmatched. Germline CDR1 and CDR2: SQVTM and ANQGSEA.

The chain is built from TRBV28 and TRBJ2-7, with 7 bases aligning to TRBD1. The CDR3 is 18 amino acids. Germline V CDR1 and CDR2: MDHEN, SYDVKM. With 6 bases clipped from V and 3 bases from J, the junction kept 20 bases outside the gene matches. The CDR3 region is CASSPGRGGRYNIYEQYF. The CDR3 nucleotides read TGTGCCAGCAGCCCCGGACGAGGGGGCCGATATAATATCTACGAGCAGTACTTC.

The chain combines TRBV7-9 with TRBJ1-4, with D possibly TRBD1 on 6 matching bases. Trimming stripped 5 bases from V and 12 bases from J, with 19 bases between. CDR1 is SEHNR and CDR2 is FQNEAQ in the germline V gene (reference sequence). The CDR3 is 14 amino acids. The CDR3 DNA reads TGTGCCAGCAGCCGTGCCGACAGGCCGAAGGAACTGTTTTTT. Protein sequence: CASSRADRPKELFF.

The rearrangement joins TRBV9 to TRBJ1-3; the match to TRBD1 covers 7 bases. Trimming cost V 4 bases and J 0 bases; bases outside gene matches: 7. Germline assignment: CDR1 SGDLS and CDR2 YYNGEE. The CDR3 loop spans 16 amino acids. CDR3 DNA sequence: TGTGCCAGCAGCCCGGCAGGGGGGAGCTCTGGAAACACCATATATTTT. This codes for CASSPAGGSSGNTIYF. Combining the CDR3 with reference TRBV9 and TRBJ1-3 gives the whole variable domain DSGVTQTPKHLITATGQRVTLRCSPRSGDLSVYWYQQSLDQGLQFLIQYYNGEERAKGNILERFSAQQFPDLHSELNLSSLELGDSALYFCASSPAGGSSGNTIYFGEGSWLTVV.

The genes are TRBV9 and TRBJ1-1, with D possibly matching TRBD1 (6 bases). The CDR3 is 15 residues long. CDR1 is SGDLS, CDR2 YYNGEE, per germline. V was shortened by 1 base and J by 1 base, with 11 bases between the two germline ends. The CDR3 loop is CASSVTDSPNTEAFF. The CDR3, as DNA: TGTGCCAGCAGCGTAACGGACAGCCCGAACACTGAAGCTTTCTTT.

The CDR3 DNA follows: TGTGCCAGCAGTAGATACTCCTACAATGAGCAGTTCTTC. Encoded protein: CASSRYSYNEQFF. The chain joins TRBV25-1 to TRBJ2-1, with D uncertain. CDR1 is MGHDK and CDR2 is SYGVNS in the germline V gene. V was clipped by 5 bases and J by 0 bases, with 5 bases between them. This CDR3 is 13 amino acids long.

The table lists this clone with a few counts. The J gene is TRBJ2-1, the V gene TRBV27; D gene uncertain. Trimming shortened V by 3 bases and J by 8 bases, and 8 bases separated the two germline ends. The germline CDR1 and CDR2 sequences are MNHEY and SMNVEV (reference sequence). This CDR3 is built from 12 residues. The CDR3 loop is CASSFYGDEQFF. CDR3 DNA sequence: TGTGCCAGCAGTTTCTATGGAGATGAGCAGTTCTTC.

This clone was counted only a few times. V gene TRBV4-3 combines with J gene TRBJ1-1; tentative D call: TRBD1 (6 bases). The V gene lost 0 bases and the J gene lost 0 bases, with 8 bases spanning the gap. This CDR3 contains 15 residues. Germline assignment: CDR1 LGHNA and CDR2 YSLEER. The CDR3 here is CASSQEDRMNTEAFF. CDR3 DNA sequence: TGCGCCAGCAGCCAAGAGGACAGAATGAACACTGAAGCTTTCTTT.

This chain joins TRBV7-2 and TRBJ1-1; TRBD1 aligns across 7 bases. Germline-derived CDR1 and CDR2 are SGHTA and FQGNSA. The CDR3 contains 14 residues. Unmatched junction bases numbered 2, after V lost 3 bases and J lost 1 base. CDR3 DNA sequence: TGTGCCAGCAGCTTCAGGACAGGGAACACTGAAGCTTTCTTT. Its translation: CASSFRTGNTEAFF.

This chain connects TRBV19 to TRBJ1-2; no reliable D call. CDR1 and CDR2 (germline): LNHDA, SQIVND (reference sequence). The CDR3 extends over 13 amino acids. Trimming shortened V by 3 bases and J by 7 bases, and 12 bases separated the two germline ends. The CDR3 DNA sequence: TGTGCCAGTAGTATCGCCCGGGCGGTTGGCTACACCTTC. Its protein is CASSIARAVGYTF.

This clone was recorded once. V gene TRBV10-2 combines with J gene TRBJ2-7, with 11 bases aligning to TRBD2. The CDR3 has 15 amino acids. Germline CDR1 reads WSHSY; CDR2 reads SAAADI. J lost 0 bases, V lost 4 bases, and 2 bases had no gene match. The chain's CDR3 is CASSAGLADSYEQYF. For the CDR3, the DNA is TGCGCCAGCAGTGCGGGACTAGCGGACTCCTACGAGCAGTACTTC.

The gene calls are TRBV28 and TRBJ2-5; 13 positions match TRBD2. CDR3 size: 17 residues. Germline CDR1 reads MDHEN; CDR2 reads SYDVKM. Trimming removed 1 base from V and 3 bases from J; junction bases left unmatched: 5. In nucleotides, the CDR3 is TGTGCCAGCAGTTTATCGCCAGGACTAGCGGGAGAAGAGACCCAGTACTTC. This encodes CASSLSPGLAGEETQYF.